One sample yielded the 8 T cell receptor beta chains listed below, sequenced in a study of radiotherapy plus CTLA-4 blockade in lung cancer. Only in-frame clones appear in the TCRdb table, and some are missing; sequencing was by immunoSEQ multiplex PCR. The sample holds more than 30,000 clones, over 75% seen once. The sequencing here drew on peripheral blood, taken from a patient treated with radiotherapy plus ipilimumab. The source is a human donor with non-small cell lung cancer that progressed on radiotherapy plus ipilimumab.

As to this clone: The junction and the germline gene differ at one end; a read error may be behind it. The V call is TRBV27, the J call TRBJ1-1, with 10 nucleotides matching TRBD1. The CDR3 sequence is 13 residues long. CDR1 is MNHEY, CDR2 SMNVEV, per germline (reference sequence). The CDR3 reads CAGSRQGADEAFF. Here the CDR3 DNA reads TGTGCCGGCAGCAGACAGGGGGCTGACGAAGCTTTCTTT.

CDR3 amino acids: CASSYQGRYTEAFF. The CDR3 region has the DNA TGTGCCAGCAGTTACCAGGGGAGATACACTGAAGCTTTCTTT. V usage is TRBV6-5 and J usage is TRBJ1-1, with D perhaps TRBD1 (6 bases). This CDR3 contains 14 residues. V gave up 2 bases and J gave up 3 bases, with 10 bases separating them. CDR1 MNHEY and CDR2 SVGAGI come from the germline V gene.

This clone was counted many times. The DNA of the CDR3 is TGTGCCAGCCTGGACAGGGCGATTACTGAAGCTTTCTTT. Translated, it gives CASLDRAITEAFF. This chain connects TRBV6-1 to TRBJ1-1; 8 bases are shared with TRBD1. The CDR3 has 13 residues. The V and J ends lost 8 bases and 5 bases, in that order; junction bases with no gene match: 7. Germline V gene lookup returns CDR1 MNHNS and CDR2 SASEGT.

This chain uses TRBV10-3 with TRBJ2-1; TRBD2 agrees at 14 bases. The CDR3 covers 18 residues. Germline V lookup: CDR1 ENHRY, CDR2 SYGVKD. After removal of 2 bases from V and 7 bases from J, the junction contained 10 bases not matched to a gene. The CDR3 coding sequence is TGTGCCATCAGTGAGACAAGACTAGCGGGGGGGCCTGGGAATGAGCAGTTCTTC. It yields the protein CAISETRLAGGPGNEQFF.

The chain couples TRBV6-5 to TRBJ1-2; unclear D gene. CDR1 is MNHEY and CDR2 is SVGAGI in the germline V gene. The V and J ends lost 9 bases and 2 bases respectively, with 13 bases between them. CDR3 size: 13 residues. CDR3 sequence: CASSPGSNYGYTF. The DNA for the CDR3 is TGTGCCAGTTCCCCGGGTTCCAACTATGGCTACACCTTC.

The CDR3 reads CASSIAGTNTGELFF. The DNA of the CDR3 is TGTGCCAGTAGTATAGCGGGGACTAACACCGGGGAGCTGTTTTTT. The chain employs TRBV19 and TRBJ2-2, with D maybe TRBD2 (6 bases). Trimming removed 1 base from V and 2 bases from J, with 8 bases in between. Germline assignment: CDR1 LNHDA and CDR2 SQIVND (reference sequence). The CDR3 consists of 15 residues. Supplemented by reference TRBV19 and TRBJ2-2, the full variable domain reads DGGITQSPKYLFRKEGQNVTLSCEQNLNHDAMYWYRQDPGQGLRLIYYSQIVNDFQKGDIAEGYSVSREKKESFPLTVTSAQKNPTAFYLCASSIAGTNTGELFFGEGSRLTVL.

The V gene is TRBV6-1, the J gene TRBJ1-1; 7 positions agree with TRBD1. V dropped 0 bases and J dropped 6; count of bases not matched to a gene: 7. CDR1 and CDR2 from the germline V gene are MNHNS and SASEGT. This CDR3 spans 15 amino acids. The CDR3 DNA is TGTGCCAGCAGTGAAGCCCCTCCGGGGACAGCTGAAGCTTTCTTT. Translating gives CASSEAPPGTAEAFF.

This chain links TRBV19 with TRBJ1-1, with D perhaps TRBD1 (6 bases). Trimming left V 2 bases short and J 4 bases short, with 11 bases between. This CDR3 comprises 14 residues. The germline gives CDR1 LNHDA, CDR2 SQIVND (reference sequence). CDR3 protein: CASSIRIGGTEAFF. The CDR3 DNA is TGTGCCAGTAGTATAAGAATAGGGGGCACTGAAGCTTTCTTT.